This record looks at one T cell receptor (beta chain) sequence and its context. Its antigen is not identified. These data originate in a study of OX40 agonist ivuxolimab in advanced cancers. TCRdb's table, derived via immunoSEQ multiplex PCR, lists solely in-frame clones and lacks some. This sample has about 50,000 clones, with around 80% found just once. Whole-study results and caveats: Dosing at 0.1 to 3.0 mg/kg was accompanied by clonal expansion of CD4+ and CD8+ blood T cells by week 6. Expansion of clones was among the lowest in partial responders at 0.1-3.0 mg/kg.

Germline loops: CDR1 KGHSH, CDR2 LQKENI. This CDR3 spans 16 amino acids. V lost 1 base and J 2 bases, leaving 12 bases between the germline ends. V gene TRBV18 combines with J gene TRBJ1-5; a possible D gene is TRBD1 (5 bases). Sequenced material: CD4+ or CD8+ T cells sorted from blood, taken in a trial of the OX40 agonist ivuxolimab. This clonotype originated in an adult with an advanced solid tumor such as melanoma, head and neck, liver or kidney cancer. CDR3 sequence: CASSPRSRAGNQPQHF. Here the CDR3 DNA reads TGTGCCAGCTCACCACGTAGCAGGGCCGGCAATCAGCCCCAGCATTTT.